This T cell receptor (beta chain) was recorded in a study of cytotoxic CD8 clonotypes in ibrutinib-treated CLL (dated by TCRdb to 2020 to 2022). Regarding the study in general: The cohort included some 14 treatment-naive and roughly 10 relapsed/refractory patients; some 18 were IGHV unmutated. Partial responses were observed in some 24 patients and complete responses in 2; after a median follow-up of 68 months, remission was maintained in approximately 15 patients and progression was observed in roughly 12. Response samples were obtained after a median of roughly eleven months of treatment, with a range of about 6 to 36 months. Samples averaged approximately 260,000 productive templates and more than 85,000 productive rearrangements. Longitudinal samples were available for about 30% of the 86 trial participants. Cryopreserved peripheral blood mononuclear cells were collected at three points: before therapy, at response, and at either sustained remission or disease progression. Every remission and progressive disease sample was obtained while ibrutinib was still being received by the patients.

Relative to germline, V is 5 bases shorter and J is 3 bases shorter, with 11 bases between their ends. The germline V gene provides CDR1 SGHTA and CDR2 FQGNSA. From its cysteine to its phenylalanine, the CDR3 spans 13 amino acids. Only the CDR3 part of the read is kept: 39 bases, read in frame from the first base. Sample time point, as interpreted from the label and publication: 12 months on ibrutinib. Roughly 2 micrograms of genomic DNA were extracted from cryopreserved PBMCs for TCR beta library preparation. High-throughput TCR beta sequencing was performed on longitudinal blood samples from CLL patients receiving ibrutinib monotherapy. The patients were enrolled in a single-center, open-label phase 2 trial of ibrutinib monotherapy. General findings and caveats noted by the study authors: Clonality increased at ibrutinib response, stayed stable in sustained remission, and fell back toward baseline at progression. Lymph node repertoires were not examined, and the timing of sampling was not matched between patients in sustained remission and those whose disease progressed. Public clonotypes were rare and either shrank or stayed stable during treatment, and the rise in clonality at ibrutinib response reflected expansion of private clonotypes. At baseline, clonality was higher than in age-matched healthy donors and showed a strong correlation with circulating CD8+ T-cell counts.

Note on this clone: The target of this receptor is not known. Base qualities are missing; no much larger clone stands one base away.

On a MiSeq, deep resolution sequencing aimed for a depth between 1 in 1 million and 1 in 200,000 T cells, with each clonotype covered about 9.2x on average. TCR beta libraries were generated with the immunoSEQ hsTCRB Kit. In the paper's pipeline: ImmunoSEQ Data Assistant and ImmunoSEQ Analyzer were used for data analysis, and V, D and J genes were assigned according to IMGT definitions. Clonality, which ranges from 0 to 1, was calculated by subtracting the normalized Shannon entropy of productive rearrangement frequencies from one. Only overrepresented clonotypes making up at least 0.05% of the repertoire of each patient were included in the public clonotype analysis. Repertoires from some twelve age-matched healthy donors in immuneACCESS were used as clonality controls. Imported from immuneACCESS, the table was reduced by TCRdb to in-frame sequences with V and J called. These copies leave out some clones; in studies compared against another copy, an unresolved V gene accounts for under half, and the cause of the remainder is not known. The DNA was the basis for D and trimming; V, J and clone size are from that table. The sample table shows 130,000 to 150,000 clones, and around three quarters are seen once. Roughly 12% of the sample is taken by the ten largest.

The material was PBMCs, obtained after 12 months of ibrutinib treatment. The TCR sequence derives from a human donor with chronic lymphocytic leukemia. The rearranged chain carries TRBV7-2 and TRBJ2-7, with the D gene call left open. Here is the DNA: TGTGCCAGCAGCGTTCAAAACGTCTACGAGCAGTACTTC. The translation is CASSVQNVYEQYF. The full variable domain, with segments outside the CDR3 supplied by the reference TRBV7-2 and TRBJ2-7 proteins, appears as GAGVSQSPSNKVTEKGKDVELRCDPISGHTALYWYRQSLGQGLEFLIYFQGNSAPDKSGLPSDRFSAERTGGSVSTLTIQRTQQEDSAVYLCASSVQNVYEQYFGPGTRLTVT.